These 9 T cell receptor beta chains came from one sample sequenced in a study of T cells of healthy individuals. TCRdb used MiXCR to reprocess the 5' RACE reads, holding one entry per CDR3 protein. The sample lists 75,000 to 95,000 distinct CDR3 sequences; approximately 4.7% were seen once. Receptors were obtained from a female donor in good health.

This clonotype was counted between two and nine times. The rearrangement joins TRBV28 to TRBJ2-3, with 15 bases matching TRBD2. The V and J ends lost 8 bases and 2 bases, in that order; junction bases with no gene match: 5. The germline CDR1 and CDR2 sequences are MDHEN and SYDVKM. The CDR3 runs 16 residues. In DNA form, the CDR3 reads TGTGCCAGCCCCGGACTAGCGGGAGGGCACACAGATACGCAGTATTTT. It translates to CASPGLAGGHTDTQYF.

This clonotype appeared many times. V and J are TRBV3-1 and TRBJ2-1; TRBD1 is a possible D gene (7 bases). This CDR3 comprises 16 residues. Germline V lookup: CDR1 LGHDT, CDR2 YNNKEL (reference sequence). The V end lost 1 base, the J end lost 6 bases, and 16 bases lay between the germline ends. For the CDR3, the DNA is TGTGCCAGCAGCCAAGGGACAGGCCGGGGAGGCAATGAGCAGTTCTTC. Its protein product is CASSQGTGRGGNEQFF.

Ten or more counts support this clonotype. This sequence joins TRBV18 and TRBJ1-5, with D possibly TRBD1 on 5 matching bases. The CDR3 loop spans 14 amino acids. Trimming stripped 3 bases from V and 7 bases from J, with 13 bases between. Per germline, CDR1 KGHSH and CDR2 LQKENI. The CDR3 DNA follows: TGTGCCAGCTCACCTCCTCCGGGGGGGCAGCCCCAGCATTTT. As protein: CASSPPPGGQPQHF.

Only a few counts were recorded for this clonotype. This chain uses TRBV4-2 with TRBJ1-1; D is ambiguous. V lost 4 bases to trimming and J lost 4 bases, with 22 bases between them. CDR1 LGHNA and CDR2 YNFKEQ come from the germline V gene. The CDR3 sequence is 17 residues long. In nucleotides, the CDR3 is TGTGCCAGCAGCCCCAACGGGAGAAGACCTTTTAGCACTGAAGCTTTCTTT. This translates into CASSPNGRRPFSTEAFF.

This clonotype was seen a handful of times. Written as DNA, the CDR3 is TGTGCCAGCAGTACAAAAATGGATACGCAGTATTTT. This encodes CASSTKMDTQYF. This chain joins TRBV5-4 and TRBJ2-3, with D unresolved. Germline V CDR1 and CDR2: SGHNT, YYREEE (reference sequence). This CDR3 has 12 residues. V lost 5 bases and J lost 6, with 10 bases in between. The whole variable domain, filled in from reference TRBV5-4 and TRBJ2-3, reads ETGVTQSPTHLIKTRGQQVTLRCSSQSGHNTVSWYQQALGQGPQFIFQYYREEENGRGNFPPRFSGLQFPNYSSELNVNALELDDSALYLCASSTKMDTQYFGPGTRLTVL.

This clonotype has a count of ten or more. The chain is built from TRBV10-3 and TRBJ2-7; 10 nucleotides line up with TRBD1. This CDR3 has 14 residues. Germline trimming cut 6 bases from V and 5 bases from J; bases unmatched to any gene: 7. Looked up from germline, CDR1 is ENHRY and CDR2 is SYGVKD. Here the CDR3 DNA reads TGTGCCATCAGGGGGGACAGGGGAGGGGACGAGCAGTACTTC. Protein sequence: CAIRGDRGGDEQYF.

This clonotype was seen only a few times. The gene calls are TRBV27 and TRBJ1-1, with 8 positions matching TRBD1. The trim removed 6 bases at V and 3 bases at J, leaving 6 bases unmatched. This CDR3 spans 14 amino acids. In germline, CDR1 is MNHEY, CDR2 SMNVEV (reference sequence). This chain's CDR3 is CASRLDRGDTEAFF. The DNA of the CDR3 is TGTGCCAGCAGATTAGACAGGGGCGACACTGAAGCTTTCTTT.

This clonotype occurred a few times. The chain is built from TRBV3-1 and TRBJ2-7, with D perhaps matching TRBD1 (5 bases). Trimming stripped 4 bases from V and 2 bases from J, with 15 bases between. CDR1 is LGHDT and CDR2 is YNNKEL in the germline V gene (reference sequence). The CDR3 extends over 15 amino acids. In DNA, the CDR3 is TGTGCCAGCAGCCCCTTCAGGGAATTTCCCTACGAGCAGTACTTC. Protein sequence: CASSPFREFPYEQYF.

CDR3 protein: CASSALSTNEKLFF. DNA for the CDR3: TGCGCCAGCAGCGCGTTGTCAACTAATGAAAAACTGTTTTTT. The chain employs TRBV5-1 and TRBJ1-4; unclear D gene. The CDR3 runs to 14 residues. Germline V gene lookup returns CDR1 SGHRS and CDR2 YFSETQ. The V and J ends lost 4 bases and 0 bases respectively, with 7 bases between them.